The clone carrying this TCR beta chain was detected many times. Its target is not known. These data originate in a study of regulatory T cells in long-lasting Graves disease. Looking at the study overall: Patients with new Graves' disease had used antithyroid drugs below 3 months. Notes on the study in general: Persistent cases of Graves' showed reduced TCR diversity relative to newly diagnosed patients. Repertoires from persistent disease leaned toward TRBV28, TRBJ1-2 and TRBJ2-5.

CDR1 is LNHNV and CDR2 is YYDKDF in the germline V gene (reference sequence). The length of the CDR3 is 13 residues. Trimming removed 2 bases from V and 7 bases from J, with 9 bases in between. Arm-PCR of CDR3 regions and iRepertoire HTBI primers were the basis on which TCR beta libraries were built. One entry per CDR3 protein results from TCRdb running MiXCR on the multiplex PCR reads. The sample yields approximately 460,000 distinct CDR3 sequences, 16% seen once. This sample's time point: newly diagnosed GD, antithyroid drugs for less than 3 months. PBMCs were the source of the RNA used for TCR sequencing. This same sample was also taken into another study, of T cells in Graves' hyperthyroidism and ophthalmopathy.

Sequenced material: peripheral blood mononuclear cells (PBMCs), taken at new diagnosis, from a patient treated with antithyroid drugs. The receptor was isolated from a woman aged 25 to 39 with Graves disease. The rearrangement links TRBV15 to TRBJ1-5, with a possible D match to TRBD1 (5 bases). CDR3 amino acids: CATSRRGWQPQHF. CDR3 DNA: TGTGCCACCAGCAGACGGGGGTGGCAGCCCCAGCATTTT.